Listed below are T cell receptor beta chains from one sample, sequenced in a study of T-cell memory formation after mild COVID-19. TCRdb passed the 5' RACE reads through MiXCR, listing each CDR3 protein once. This sample has approximately 270,000 distinct CDR3 sequences, with about 17% found just once. Sequenced sample: PBMCs or a T cell subset sorted from them (not recorded which). The receptors come from a man between 18 and 29 years old who had mild COVID-19 (a few samples of this study predate the infection). Cell type and time point are not known. CDR3s include the opening cysteine and the closing phenylalanine or tryptophan.

v_call,j_call,cdr3_aa
TRBV3-1,TRBJ2-1,CASSQVAAGGSNEQFF
TRBV28,TRBJ1-6,CASSPMGALNSPLHF
TRBV10-3,TRBJ2-1,CAISRQEFQEQFF
TRBV3-1,TRBJ2-7,CASSQMHSRDSHSYEQYF
TRBV7-6,TRBJ1-1,CASSRMTGLNTEAFF
TRBV20-1,TRBJ1-3,CSARSRPDNTIYF
TRBV4-2,TRBJ2-5,CASSPSGGLEETQYF
TRBV7-2,TRBJ2-7,CASSRLGGYEQYF
TRBV9,TRBJ2-5,CASSVWGGQETQYF
TRBV2,TRBJ1-5,CASSEAITENQPQHF
TRBV5-1,TRBJ2-6,CASSSVSLAGANVLTF
TRBV12-3/TRBV12-4,TRBJ2-5,CASSFVAGGGKTQYF
TRBV12-3/TRBV12-4,TRBJ2-1,CASSEENRGHYNEQFF